Listed below are T cell receptor beta chains from one sample, sequenced in a study of shared clonotypes between healthy human individuals. Libraries were prepared by immunoSEQ multiplex PCR; TCRdb keeps only in-frame clonotypes and omits some of them. Here the sample spans under 1,900,000 clones, less than 99% being singletons. The sequenced sample was naive CD4+ T cells sorted from blood. These receptors all come from a man aged 25-40 years in good health. CDR3s include the opening cysteine and the closing phenylalanine or tryptophan. D genes are given only for firm matches. Expanded clones are given a class, and other clones once, few, many or no size at all.

abundance	v_gene	d_gene	j_gene	CDR3aa	CDR3nt
NA	TRBV7-3	NA	TRBJ1-1	CASSTQSQGRTEAFF	TGTGCCAGCAGCACCCAATCGCAGGGGCGTACTGAAGCTTTCTTT
NA	TRBV2	NA	TRBJ1-2	CASSVSGEGYTF	TGTGCCAGCAGTGTTTCAGGCGAGGGCTACACCTTC
NA	TRBV28	NA	TRBJ1-4	CASSSSNEKLFF	TGTGCCAGCAGTTCATCTAATGAAAAACTGTTTTTT
NA	TRBV6-9	TRBD1	TRBJ2-1	CASSYSDRVSHNEQFF	TGTGCCAGCAGTTATTCTGACAGGGTATCACACAATGAGCAGTTCTTC
NA	TRBV18	TRBD2	TRBJ2-1	CASSPPGLVVNEQFF	TGTGCCAGCTCACCACCGGGACTAGTGGTTAATGAGCAGTTCTTC
NA	TRBV6-5	NA	TRBJ2-3	CASSYSHLPDTQYF	TGTGCCAGCAGTTACTCCCACCTCCCAGATACGCAGTATTTT
NA	TRBV18	TRBD2	TRBJ2-7	CASSPSGGASYEQYF	TGTGCCAGCTCACCTAGCGGGGGTGCTTCCTACGAGCAGTACTTC
once	TRBV7-6	NA	TRBJ2-1	CASSSISGKSSYNEQFF	TGTGCCAGCAGCTCGATTTCAGGGAAGAGCTCCTACAATGAGCAGTTCTTC
NA	TRBV28	NA	TRBJ2-1	CASRGQLGKRPYNEQFF	TGTGCCAGCAGAGGACAACTCGGAAAGAGGCCCTACAATGAGCAGTTCTTC
NA	TRBV19	TRBD1	TRBJ1-4	CASSSSAGGNEKLFF	TGTGCCAGTAGTTCGTCGGCAGGGGGCAACGAAAAACTGTTTTTT
NA	TRBV7-9	NA	TRBJ2-3	CASSLGGQADTQYF	TGTGCCAGCAGCTTAGGAGGGCAGGCAGATACGCAGTATTTT
NA	TRBV6-5	NA	TRBJ1-4	CASSYSTVVEKLFF	TGTGCCAGCAGTTACTCTACAGTAGTTGAAAAACTGTTTTTT
NA	TRBV5-1	TRBD2	TRBJ2-2	CASSPGLAGTTGELFF	TGCGCCAGCAGCCCCGGACTAGCGGGAACCACCGGGGAGCTGTTTTTT
NA	TRBV2	NA	TRBJ2-7	CATGAGYEQYF	TGTGCCACCGGAGCAGGTTACGAGCAGTACTTC
NA	TRBV6-1	NA	TRBJ1-2	CASSEAGIGYTF	TGTGCCAGCAGTGAGGCGGGAATTGGCTACACCTTC
NA	TRBV28	NA	TRBJ1-1	CASSFAGANTEAFF	TGTGCCAGCAGTTTTGCGGGGGCTAACACTGAAGCTTTCTTT
once	TRBV27	TRBD2	TRBJ2-3	CASSLYTGGSGDTQYF	TGTGCCAGCAGTTTATACACCGGGGGTAGCGGGGATACGCAGTATTTT
NA	TRBV9	TRBD2	TRBJ2-7	CASSVARSGREQYF	TGTGCCAGCAGCGTAGCTCGTAGCGGGAGGGAGCAGTACTTC
NA	TRBV7-9	TRBD2	TRBJ2-1	CASSLRSGSSYNEQFF	TGTGCCAGCAGCTTAAGGAGCGGGAGCTCCTACAATGAGCAGTTCTTC
NA	TRBV9	NA	TRBJ1-2	CASSPNTGSNYGYTF	TGTGCCAGCAGCCCCAACACAGGGTCTAACTATGGCTACACCTTC
NA	TRBV19	NA	TRBJ2-7	CASSKTAIAYEQYF	TGTGCCAGTAGCAAAACAGCTATCGCCTACGAGCAGTACTTC
NA	TRBV9	TRBD2	TRBJ2-1	CASSPRAAGGPHNEQFF	TGTGCCAGCAGCCCCAGAGCTGCGGGAGGGCCTCACAATGAGCAGTTCTTC
NA	TRBV30	NA	TRBJ2-4	CAWSFRKNIQYF	TGTGCCTGGAGTTTCCGTAAAAACATTCAGTACTTC
NA	TRBV11-2	NA	TRBJ2-3	CASSLVGSDISTDTQYF	TGTGCCAGCAGCTTAGTCGGTTCGGACATTAGCACAGATACGCAGTATTTT
NA	TRBV7-8	TRBD2	TRBJ2-1	CAIWGGSALNEQFF	TGTGCCATATGGGGCGGGAGCGCGCTCAATGAGCAGTTCTTC
NA	TRBV7-2	NA	TRBJ2-7	CASSFVGRDEQYF	TGTGCCAGCAGCTTTGTGGGTCGAGACGAGCAGTACTTC
NA	TRBV19	NA	TRBJ2-1	CASSTNYNEQFF	TGTGCCAGTAGTACCAATTACAATGAGCAGTTCTTC
NA	TRBV15	NA	TRBJ1-1	CATSSRREEAFF	TGTGCCACCAGCAGTCGACGGGAGGAAGCTTTCTTT
NA	TRBV28	NA	TRBJ1-2	CASSFSDRGYGYTF	TGTGCCAGCAGTTTCTCGGACCGGGGCTATGGCTACACCTTC
NA	TRBV11-2	NA	TRBJ2-5	CASSLVPAKETQYF	TGTGCCAGCAGCTTAGTTCCAGCGAAAGAGACCCAGTACTTC
NA	TRBV5-1	NA	TRBJ2-7	CASSRTPGDEQYF	TGCGCCAGCAGTCGTACGCCTGGGGACGAGCAGTACTTC
NA	TRBV30	TRBD1	TRBJ2-1	CAWRGTGLGNEQFF	TGTGCCTGGAGAGGGACAGGGTTAGGCAATGAGCAGTTCTTC
NA	TRBV5-1	TRBD2	TRBJ2-5	CASSPWAGGPGETQYF	TGCGCCAGCAGCCCTTGGGCGGGAGGGCCAGGGGAGACCCAGTACTTC
once	TRBV5-8	NA	TRBJ2-4	CASSLRQGGKNIQYF	TGTGCCAGCAGCTTGCGGCAGGGGGGCAAAAACATTCAGTACTTC
NA	TRBV5-1	NA	TRBJ2-1	CASSLILGGSQFF	TGCGCCAGCAGCTTGATATTAGGGGGATCCCAGTTCTTC
NA	TRBV28	TRBD2	TRBJ2-7	CASRRTSGSPYEQYF	TGTGCCAGCAGACGGACTAGCGGGAGCCCCTACGAGCAGTACTTC
NA	TRBV25-1	NA	TRBJ2-7	CASNPPGGSGEQYF	TGTGCCAGCAATCCCCCAGGGGGTAGCGGCGAGCAGTACTTC
NA	TRBV6-1	TRBD2	TRBJ2-5	CASSELISGRGGETQYF	TGTGCCAGCAGTGAACTGATAAGCGGGAGGGGAGGAGAGACCCAGTACTTC
NA	TRBV5-6	NA	TRBJ2-1	CASSKDRSSYNEQFF	TGTGCCAGCAGCAAGGACAGAAGCTCCTACAATGAGCAGTTCTTC
NA	TRBV18	NA	TRBJ1-1	CASSPQGQGYTEAFF	TGTGCCAGCTCACCACAGGGGCAGGGGTACACTGAAGCTTTCTTT
NA	TRBV5-1	TRBD2	TRBJ2-2	CASSFSLTSGRARGELFF	TGCGCCAGCAGCTTTTCGCTGACTAGCGGGAGGGCCCGCGGGGAGCTGTTTTTT
NA	TRBV18	NA	TRBJ2-1	CASSPGSSSYNEQFF	TGTGCCAGCTCACCAGGCTCCAGCTCCTACAATGAGCAGTTCTTC
NA	TRBV28	NA	TRBJ2-5	CASTKRTNQETQYF	TGTGCCAGCACCAAGAGGACAAACCAAGAGACCCAGTACTTC
once	TRBV12-5	NA	TRBJ2-5	CASGLGVAQKTQYF	TGTGCTAGTGGTTTGGGGGTTGCACAGAAGACCCAGTACTTC
NA	TRBV19	NA	TRBJ1-1	CASSEGRDTEAFF	TGTGCCAGTAGTGAGGGACGGGACACTGAAGCTTTCTTT
NA	TRBV11-2	NA	TRBJ2-5	CASSLRPGPSRETQYF	TGTGCCAGCAGCCTCCGACCGGGACCGAGTAGGGAGACCCAGTACTTC